This T cell receptor (beta chain) was obtained from a study of early T cells in non-severe SARS-CoV-2 infection (dated by TCRdb to the early 2020s). Regarding the complete study: TCR sequencing used bulk RNA from unsorted whole blood, so alpha and beta chains could not be paired. Broader findings and caveats from the paper: Matching against VDJdb was skewed toward anti-spike CD8 responses, likely underestimated virus-specific expansions, and missed private and CD4 specificities.

Preparation of the library involved 5' RACE. Sequencing took place on a NextSeq 500. In the TCR library protocol, unique molecular identifiers were attached to individual cDNA molecules to correct for PCR bias and sequencing error. Both TCR alpha and beta chains were sequenced, and tight co-correlation was observed between alpha and beta sequence abundances in each sample. The study's own analysis went as follows. V gene, J gene and CDR3 annotation of TCR sequences was performed with Decombinator V4. TCRs were defined as expanded if a significant change between any two time points was detected under a Poisson model with p below 0.0001. TCR abundances were normalised to the total number of TCRs sequenced in each sample and reported as counts per million. MAIT TCRs were defined by TRAV1-2 paired with TRAJ12, TRAJ20 or TRAJ33, and iNKT TCRs by TRAV10 paired with TRAJ18. VDJdb, accessed 1 November 2021, was searched for CMV, EBV and SARS-CoV-2 annotated TCRs, excluding TCRs annotated for multiple antigens. TCRdb reran the public reads through fastp at Q25 and MiXCR, keeping productive beta chains. For every CDR3 protein sequence, its rows merge into one entry that carries the most common genes and DNA. The V and J calls were determined by TCRdb, not by the authors. The sample profile shows around 19,000 distinct CDR3 sequences; roughly 6.1% of them were found once. 6.3% of the sample is held by the ten biggest clonotypes.

With respect to this clonotype: The antigen it recognizes is unknown. Qualities for individual bases were not recorded, and no much larger clone is one base off.

Reading the germline V gene gives CDR1 MNHEY and CDR2 SVGEGT. The CDR3 measures 12 amino acids from cysteine to phenylalanine. The sequence is cut down to CDR3 DNA, 36 bases in frame from base 1. V and J are truncated by 7 bases and 10 bases respectively, leaving an intervening sequence of 11 bases. This was a case-control study nested in a cohort of healthcare workers in London, UK, who had nasopharyngeal swab PCR tests and blood samples taken every week. Healthcare workers were recruited between 23 and 31 March 2020, during the week of the UK lockdown, and were followed weekly for up to roughly 15 weeks.

The receptor comes from an adult who was a healthcare worker with PCR-confirmed SARS-CoV-2 infection or an uninfected control (not recorded which). The specimen was whole blood. The sequence joins TRBV6-2 or TRBV6-3 to TRBJ1-6; possibly the D gene is TRBD1, per 6 matching bases. DNA sequence: TGTGCCAGCAAGACAGGTGACTCACCCCTCCACTTT. Its protein is CASKTGDSPLHF.